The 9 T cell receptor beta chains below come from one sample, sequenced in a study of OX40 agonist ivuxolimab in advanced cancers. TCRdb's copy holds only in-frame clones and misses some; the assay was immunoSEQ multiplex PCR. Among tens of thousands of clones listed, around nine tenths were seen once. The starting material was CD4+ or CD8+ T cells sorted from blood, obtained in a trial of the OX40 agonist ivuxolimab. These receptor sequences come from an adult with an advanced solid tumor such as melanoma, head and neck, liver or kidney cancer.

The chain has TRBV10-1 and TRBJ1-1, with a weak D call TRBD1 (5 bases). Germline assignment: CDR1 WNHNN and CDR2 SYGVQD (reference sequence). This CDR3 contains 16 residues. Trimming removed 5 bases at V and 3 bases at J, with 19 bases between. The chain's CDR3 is CASSSGQAGTDTEAFF. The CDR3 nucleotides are TGCGCCAGCAGTTCCGGGCAGGCCGGGACGGACACTGAAGCTTTCTTT.

The CDR3 DNA reads as TGTGCCAGCAGTTTTGGACTAGGTACAAATGAGCAGTTCTTC. Its translation is CASSFGLGTNEQFF. The chain employs TRBV27 and TRBJ2-1; 7 bases align to TRBD2. V dropped 3 bases and J dropped 7; count of bases not matched to a gene: 6. Germline V gene sequence: CDR1 MNHEY, CDR2 SMNVEV (reference sequence). This CDR3 has 14 residues.

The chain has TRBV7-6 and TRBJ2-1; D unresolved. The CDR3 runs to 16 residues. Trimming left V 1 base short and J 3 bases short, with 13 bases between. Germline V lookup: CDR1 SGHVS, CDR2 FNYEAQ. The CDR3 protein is CASSLGRVGFYNEQFF. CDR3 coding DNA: TGTGCCAGCAGCTTAGGCCGAGTAGGGTTCTACAATGAGCAGTTCTTC. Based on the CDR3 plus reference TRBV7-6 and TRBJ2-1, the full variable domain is GAGVSQSPRYKVTKRGQDVALRCDPISGHVSLYWYRQALGQGPEFLTYFNYEAQQDKSGLPNDRFSAERPEGSISTLTIQRTEQRDSAMYRCASSLGRVGFYNEQFFGPGTRLTVL.

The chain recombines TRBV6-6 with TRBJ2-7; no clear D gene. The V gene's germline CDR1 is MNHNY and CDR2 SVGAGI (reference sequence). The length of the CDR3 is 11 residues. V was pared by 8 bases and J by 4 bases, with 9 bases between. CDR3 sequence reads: CASPMAYEQYF. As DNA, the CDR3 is TGTGCCAGCCCCATGGCGTACGAGCAGTACTTC.

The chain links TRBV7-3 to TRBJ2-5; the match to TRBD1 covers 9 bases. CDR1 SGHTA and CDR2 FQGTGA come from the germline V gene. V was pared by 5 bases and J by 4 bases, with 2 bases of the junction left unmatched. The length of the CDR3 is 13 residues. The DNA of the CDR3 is TGTGCCAGCAGCGACAGGGGGGGAGAGACCCAGTACTTC. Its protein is CASSDRGGETQYF. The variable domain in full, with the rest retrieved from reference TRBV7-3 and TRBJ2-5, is GAGVSQTPSNKVTEKGKYVELRCDPISGHTALYWYRQSLGQGPEFLIYFQGTGAADDSGLPNDRFFAVRPEGSVSTLKIQRTERGDSAVYLCASSDRGGETQYFGPGTRLLVL.

The CDR3 is CASSVLAGRNEQFF. CDR3 bases: TGTGCCAGTAGTGTCTTGGCGGGTCGCAATGAGCAGTTCTTC. The genes are TRBV19 and TRBJ2-1, with TRBD2 as a possible D gene (5 bases). CDR3 size: 14 residues. The V and J ends lost 5 bases and 6 bases respectively, with 14 bases between them. Germline values: CDR1 LNHDA, CDR2 SQIVND (reference sequence).

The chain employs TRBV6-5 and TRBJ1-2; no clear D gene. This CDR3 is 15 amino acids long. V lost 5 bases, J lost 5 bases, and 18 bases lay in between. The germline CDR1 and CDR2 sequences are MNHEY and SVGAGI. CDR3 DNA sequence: TGTGCCAGCAGTAAGCGGATCCGACGGGGATATGGCTACACCTTC. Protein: CASSKRIRRGYGYTF.

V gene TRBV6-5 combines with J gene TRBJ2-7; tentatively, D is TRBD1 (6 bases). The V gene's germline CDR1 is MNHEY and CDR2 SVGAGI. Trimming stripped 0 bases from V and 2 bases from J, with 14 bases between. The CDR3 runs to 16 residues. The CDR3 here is CASSYSYPGVTYEQYF. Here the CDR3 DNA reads TGTGCCAGCAGTTACTCGTATCCAGGGGTCACCTACGAGCAGTACTTC.

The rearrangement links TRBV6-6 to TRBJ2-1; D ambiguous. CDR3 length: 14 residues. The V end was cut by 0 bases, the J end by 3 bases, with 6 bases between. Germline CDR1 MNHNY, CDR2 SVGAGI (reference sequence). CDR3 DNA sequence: TGTGCCAGCAGTTACTCGACTGTCTACAATGAGCAGTTCTTC. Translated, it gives CASSYSTVYNEQFF.